These 30 T cell receptor beta chains were sequenced from one sample in a study of control samples from healthy donors and cancer patients. Generated by immunoSEQ multiplex PCR, the TCRdb table keeps only in-frame clones and is missing some. Recorded here are some 190,000 clones; the top ten clones represent roughly 2%. Sequencing was done on a sample of blood. Receptors were obtained from a woman aged 30 to 39 in good health.

The rearrangement links TRBV4-3 to TRBJ2-7, with D maybe TRBD2 (5 bases). The CDR3 length is 14 residues. V was trimmed by 1 base and J by 2 bases, leaving 9 bases between them. Germline assignment: CDR1 LGHNA and CDR2 YSLEER. CDR3 nucleotide sequence: TGCGCCAGCAGCCAAGGAGAGGGAGCCTACGAGCAGTACTTC. It encodes CASSQGEGAYEQYF.

The chain uses TRBV3-1 (or the pseudogene TRBV3-2) and TRBJ2-7; a weak D match, TRBD1 (6 bases). CDR1 and CDR2 from the germline V gene are LGHDT and YNNKEL (reference sequence). CDR3 length: 14 amino acids. Trimming shortened V by 4 bases and J by 2 bases, and 12 bases separated the two germline ends. This CDR3 is CASSPRTAPYEQYF. The CDR3 DNA follows: TGTGCCAGCAGCCCTCGGACAGCACCCTACGAGCAGTACTTC.

The genes are TRBV5-5 and TRBJ1-5; D is ambiguous. The CDR3 is 15 residues long. The V end was cut by 1 base, the J end by 1 base, with 9 bases between. Germline lookup yields CDR1 SGHKS and CDR2 YYEKEE (reference sequence). The CDR3 region is CASSLNGESNQPQHF. The CDR3 DNA follows: TGTGCCAGCAGCTTGAACGGGGAAAGCAATCAGCCCCAGCATTTT.

The chain links TRBV5-1 to TRBJ1-2; no definite D call. This CDR3 is 15 amino acids long. V was shortened by 4 bases and J by 3 bases, with 16 bases between the two germline ends. Germline V lookup: CDR1 SGHRS, CDR2 YFSETQ. CDR3 DNA sequence: TGCGCCAGCAGCCCCCCCGGGCGGACGGACTATGGCTACACCTTC. Protein product: CASSPPGRTDYGYTF.

The V gene is TRBV18, the J gene TRBJ2-5; D is uncertain. V was clipped by 0 bases and J by 3 bases, with 8 bases between them. Germline V CDR1 and CDR2: KGHSH, LQKENI. The CDR3 has 14 amino acids. This CDR3 is CASSPPSQEETQYF. CDR3 bases: TGTGCCAGCTCACCACCGTCGCAAGAAGAGACCCAGTACTTC.

This chain's CDR3 is CASSFSGGRGNQPQHF. The DNA for the CDR3 is TGTGCCAGCAGTTTTAGTGGCGGAAGGGGCAATCAGCCCCAGCATTTT. The chain couples TRBV27 to TRBJ1-5; D is ambiguous. CDR1 and CDR2 (germline): MNHEY, SMNVEV (reference sequence). CDR3 length: 16 amino acids. V was cut by 3 bases and J by 2 bases, with 14 bases left in between.

The chain uses TRBV5-1 and TRBJ1-2, with D hard to call. The CDR3 has 15 amino acids. V lost 0 bases and J 0 bases, leaving 9 bases between the germline ends. Germline CDR1 is SGHRS and CDR2 is YFSETQ. CDR3 bases: TGCGCCAGCAGCTTGGCCATGGAAACTAACTATGGCTACACCTTC. Amino acid sequence: CASSLAMETNYGYTF.

The chain combines TRBV6-6 with TRBJ1-2, with D possibly being TRBD1 (6 bases). Between the trimmed V and J ends, which lost 7 bases and 4 bases, there was a span of 10 bases. The CDR3 has 12 amino acids. Germline CDR1 reads MNHNY; CDR2 reads SVGAGI (reference sequence). The CDR3 here is CASTRGRYGYTF. The CDR3 DNA reads as TGTGCCAGCACCCGGGGGCGCTATGGCTACACCTTC.

The chain uses TRBV5-1 and TRBJ1-2; the D is unclear. Germline V CDR1 and CDR2: SGHRS, YFSETQ. This CDR3 region has 12 residues. The V end was cut by 0 bases, the J end by 3 bases, with 3 bases between. The DNA of the CDR3 is TGCGCCAGCAGCTTGGACGACTATGGCTACACCTTC. Encoded protein: CASSLDDYGYTF.

The CDR3 region has the DNA TGTGCCAGCAGCTTAAATCCGGACCCTTCCTCCTATGGCTACACCTTC. This gives the protein CASSLNPDPSSYGYTF. The chain uses TRBV7-3 and TRBJ1-2; unclear D gene. CDR3 length equals 16 residues. The V gene's germline CDR1 is SGHTA and CDR2 FQGTGA. Trimming removed 1 base from V and 4 bases from J, with 16 bases in between.

The rearrangement joins TRBV4-3 to TRBJ2-5; no clear D gene. Germline assignment: CDR1 LGHNA and CDR2 YSLEER. The CDR3 contains 13 residues. V was shortened by 3 bases and J by 5 bases, with 10 bases between the two germline ends. CDR3 protein: CASSQIVGETQYF. CDR3 coding DNA: TGCGCCAGCAGCCAGATAGTAGGGGAGACCCAGTACTTC.

The chain employs TRBV9 and TRBJ1-2, with D possibly being TRBD1 (6 bases). Germline CDR1 reads SGDLS; CDR2 reads YYNGEE. This CDR3 has 15 amino acids. V was cut by 3 bases and J by 4 bases, with 16 bases left in between. CDR3 residues: CASSERLGGTYGYTF. CDR3 coding DNA: TGTGCCAGCAGCGAGAGATTAGGGGGTACCTATGGCTACACCTTC. Variable domain in full (rest from reference TRBV9 and TRBJ1-2): DSGVTQTPKHLITATGQRVTLRCSPRSGDLSVYWYQQSLDQGLQFLIQYYNGEERAKGNILERFSAQQFPDLHSELNLSSLELGDSALYFCASSERLGGTYGYTFGSGTRLTVV.

The chain has TRBV28 and TRBJ1-5; TRBD1 might be the D (5 bases). The CDR3 has 12 amino acids. The V end was cut by 10 bases, the J end by 9 bases, with 16 bases between. Germline V gene data show CDR1 as MDHEN and CDR2 as SYDVKM. CDR3 DNA sequence: TGTGCCACCGACGGGTGGGGCGGGCCCCAGCATTTT. The encoded protein is CATDGWGGPQHF. Looking up the rest from reference TRBV28 and TRBJ1-5 gives the full variable domain: DVKVTQSSRYLVKRTGEKVFLECVQDMDHENMFWYRQDPGLGLRLIYFSYDVKMKEKGDIPEGYSVSREKKERFSLILESASTNQTSMYLCATDGWGGPQHFGDGTRLSIL.

V usage is TRBV7-2 and J usage is TRBJ2-5; maybe TRBD1 (6 bases). The CDR3 contains 15 residues. The V end lost 5 bases, the J end lost 0 bases, and 13 bases lay between the germline ends. Germline V gene lookup returns CDR1 SGHTA and CDR2 FQGNSA. CDR3 amino acids: CASSPQQGNQETQYF. For the CDR3, the DNA is TGTGCCAGCAGCCCCCAACAGGGAAACCAAGAGACCCAGTACTTC.

The V and J genes are TRBV30 and TRBJ1-1; D is uncertain. Germline V gives CDR1 GTSNPN, CDR2 SVGIG (reference sequence). The V and J ends lost 2 bases and 6 bases respectively, with 10 bases between them. The CDR3 spans 12 residues. In DNA, the CDR3 is TGTGCCTGGAGTTGGGGTGGGCCTGAAGCTTTCTTT. Its protein is CAWSWGGPEAFF.

The genes are TRBV6-2 or TRBV6-3 and TRBJ2-7; possible D gene TRBD1, 6 bases. The germline V gene encodes CDR1 MNHEY and CDR2 SVGEGT. The CDR3 has 14 amino acids. Trimming removed 6 bases at V and 6 bases at J, with 18 bases between. The CDR3 loop is CASSQNGIRGEQYF. CDR3 in DNA: TGTGCCAGCAGCCAGAACGGCATCAGGGGCGAGCAGTACTTC.

The gene calls are TRBV28 and TRBJ2-2; 8 positions match TRBD1. V was pared by 5 bases and J by 5 bases, with 7 bases of the junction left unmatched. The CDR3 is 15 residues long. The germline CDR1 and CDR2 sequences are MDHEN and SYDVKM. CDR3 in amino acids: CASSDRGVDTGELFF. The CDR3 region has the DNA TGTGCCAGCAGTGACAGGGGTGTTGATACCGGGGAGCTGTTTTTT.

The chain is built from TRBV7-9 and TRBJ2-1, with D hard to call. CDR3 size: 15 residues. Per the germline V gene, CDR1 is SEHNR and CDR2 is FQNEAQ (reference sequence). Trimming took 1 base from V and 10 from J, leaving 17 bases between them. For the CDR3, the DNA is TGTGCCAGCAGCTTAGGGGCCCTTCTGCAGAGAGAGCAGTTCTTC. Protein product: CASSLGALLQREQFF.

As regards this clone: Different DNA sequences within this sample yield the same CDR3. This chain links TRBV5-1 with TRBJ2-1, with 8 bases lining up with TRBD1. The CDR3 is 14 amino acids. CDR1 is SGHRS, CDR2 YFSETQ, per germline. The V and J ends lost 0 bases and 5 bases, in that order; junction bases with no gene match: 1. The CDR3 coding sequence is TGCGCCAGCAGCTTGGGACAGGGGAACAATGAGCAGTTCTTC. This codes for CASSLGQGNNEQFF.

V usage is TRBV7-2 and J usage is TRBJ1-1; no firm D call. Germline CDR1 SGHTA, CDR2 FQGNSA. Trimming took 2 bases from V and 5 from J, leaving 6 bases between them. The CDR3 totals 12 residues. DNA for the CDR3: TGTGCCAGCAGCTTATTACAGACTGAAGCTTTCTTT. It translates to CASSLLQTEAFF.

This chain connects TRBV9 to TRBJ2-3, with D perhaps matching TRBD2 (6 bases). Trimming removed 0 bases at V and 1 base at J, with 9 bases between. Germline V gene lookup returns CDR1 SGDLS and CDR2 YYNGEE. This CDR3 is built from 15 residues. The CDR3 spells CASSVAGVGTDTQYF. The CDR3 nucleotides read TGTGCCAGCAGCGTAGCGGGGGTGGGCACAGATACGCAGTATTTT.

The CDR3 nucleotides are TGTGCCAGCAGTTCGGGCCTTGGAGAAAAACTGTTTTTT. This translates into CASSSGLGEKLFF. The rearrangement uses TRBV12-3 or TRBV12-4 and TRBJ1-4; no clear D gene. The germline V and J ends were trimmed by 4 bases and 8 bases, with 11 bases remaining between them. The CDR3 extends over 13 amino acids.

The chain couples TRBV28 to TRBJ1-1, with a possible D match to TRBD1 (5 bases). The germline V gene has CDR1 MDHEN and CDR2 SYDVKM. The length of the CDR3 is 13 residues. Written as DNA, the CDR3 is TGTGCTGTGGCCCCGGGGGGAAGTTGGCAAGCTTTCTTT. Its protein product is CAVAPGGSWQAFF.

The chain couples TRBV28 to TRBJ1-1; no reliable D call. V lost 6 bases to trimming and J lost 4 bases, with 12 bases between them. The CDR3 consists of 13 residues. The germline CDR1 and CDR2 sequences are MDHEN and SYDVKM. CDR3: CASSLKFFTEAFF. The CDR3 bases are TGTGCCAGCAGCCTAAAGTTCTTCACTGAAGCTTTCTTT.

This sequence joins TRBV2 and TRBJ2-2, with TRBD1 identical over 8 bases. The CDR3 is 14 amino acids. Germline CDR1 is SNHLY and CDR2 is FYNNEI. The V gene end was trimmed by 6 bases and the J gene end by 4 bases; junction bases not matched to a gene: 4. CDR3 protein: CASRDRVGTGELFF. CDR3 coding DNA: TGTGCCAGCAGGGACAGGGTAGGCACCGGGGAGCTGTTTTTT. The full variable domain, with the rest looked up from reference TRBV2 and TRBJ2-2, is EPEVTQTPSHQVTQMGQEVILRCVPISNHLYFYWYRQILGQKVEFLVSFYNNEISEKSEIFDDQFSVERPDGSNFTLKIRSTKLEDSAMYFCASRDRVGTGELFFGEGSRLTVL.

The genes are TRBV7-8 and TRBJ1-5; D unclear. The CDR3 loop spans 13 amino acids. The V gene's germline CDR1 is SGHVS and CDR2 FQNEAQ. Trimming left V 6 bases short and J 2 bases short, with 8 bases between. CDR3 nucleotides: TGTGCCAGCAGTCCTAGAGGCAATCAGCCCCAGCATTTT. Translated: CASSPRGNQPQHF.

The V call is TRBV6-5, the J call TRBJ2-5; 8 nucleotides align to TRBD2. After removal of 3 bases from V and 6 bases from J, the junction contained 3 bases not matched to a gene. Germline CDR1 and CDR2: MNHEY and SVGAGI. The CDR3 has 13 residues. The CDR3: CASSYGGGQTQYF. Here the CDR3 DNA reads TGTGCCAGCAGTTATGGCGGGGGGCAGACCCAGTACTTC.

CDR3 in DNA: TGTGCCAGCAGTGAAAGAAGATTTGACAGCCTGGATGGCTACACCTTC. Translation gives CASSERRFDSLDGYTF. The rearrangement links TRBV25-1 to TRBJ1-2, with D tentatively TRBD1 (5 bases). V shed 2 bases and J shed 6 bases, with 19 bases lying between them. The CDR3 sequence is 16 residues long. Germline V CDR1 and CDR2: MGHDK, SYGVNS.

This chain links TRBV7-2 with TRBJ2-1; 11 bases are shared with TRBD2. The CDR3 covers 14 residues. V lost 3 bases to trimming and J lost 7 bases; unmatched junction nucleotides: 2. Looked up from germline, CDR1 is SGHTA and CDR2 is FQGNSA. Here the CDR3 reads CASSLGLAVNEQFF. CDR3 nucleotides: TGTGCCAGCAGCTTGGGACTAGCGGTGAATGAGCAGTTCTTC.

The chain joins TRBV6-5 to TRBJ1-1; 10 nucleotides match TRBD1. Germline CDR1 MNHEY, CDR2 SVGAGI. Trimming removed 8 bases from V and 6 bases from J; junction bases left unmatched: 6. The CDR3 runs 13 residues. The CDR3 sequence is CASPDRGVAEAFF. Written as DNA, the CDR3 is TGTGCCAGCCCGGACAGGGGGGTCGCTGAAGCTTTCTTT.